The source of this TCR beta chain is a study of CD8+ T cells in alopecia areata. Study information: Each day, treated patients took oral tofacitinib twice, at 5 to 10 mg per dose. Findings and limits, study-wide: Affected lesional scalp, above all in alopecia totalis/universalis, was more clonal than normal scalp.

Extraction of RNA preceded its reverse transcription into cDNA, which served as the sequencing template. Produced via immunoSEQ multiplex PCR; TCRdb's table is partial and in-frame only. Among some 150,000 clones listed, about three fifths were seen once. This clone was recorded a few times. Antigen unknown. The germline V gene encodes CDR1 SGHTA and CDR2 FQGNSA. V lost 5 bases and J lost 2, with 16 bases in between. The CDR3 is 15 amino acids. The investigators collected lesional scalp punch biopsies and peripheral blood from alopecia areata patients. The source is a human donor with alopecia areata. V and J are TRBV7-2 and TRBJ2-7; possible D gene TRBD1, 5 bases. The source was CD4+ T cells sorted from blood, collected at week 0. CDR3 DNA sequence: TGTGCCAGCAGCACGCGACAGATAATTCCCTACGAGCAGTACTTC. It codes for CASSTRQIIPYEQYF.